Listed below are T cell receptor beta chains from one sample, sequenced in a study of cytomegalovirus exposure and HLA in healthy donors. Clones were sequenced by immunoSEQ multiplex PCR, and TCRdb holds only the in-frame ones, with some missing. The table records around 220,000 clones, roughly four fifths of them present only once. Source material: PBMCs. The origin of the receptors is a girl between 2 and 10 years old in good health and CMV-seronegative. Both conserved end residues are part of each CDR3. The D gene is left open where the match is weak. Not every row has a clone size; where given, it reads once, few, many or a size class.

J gene	clone size	V gene	D gene	CDR3 protein	CDR3 DNA
TRBJ1-1	-	TRBV6-5	TRBD1	CASSRTGSSSEAFF	TGTGCCAGCAGTCGGACAGGGTCGTCGTCCGAAGCTTTCTTT
TRBJ2-6	-	TRBV30	TRBD1	CAWGTAISGANVLTF	TGTGCCTGGGGGACAGCGATCTCTGGGGCCAACGTCCTGACTTTC
TRBJ2-7	-	TRBV5-6	TRBD2	CASSLEASGNEQYF	TGTGCCAGCAGCTTGGAGGCTAGCGGGAACGAGCAGTACTTC
TRBJ2-4	-	TRBV13	-	CASIPTSGVQYF	TGTGCCAGCATCCCGACCTCAGGCGTTCAGTACTTC
TRBJ1-2	-	TRBV6-5	-	CASSYTGTNYGYTF	TGTGCCAGCAGTTACACAGGAACAAACTATGGCTACACCTTC
TRBJ1-2	-	TRBV6-6	TRBD1	CATKQRDRGYYGYTF	TGTGCCACTAAGCAAAGGGACAGGGGGTACTATGGCTACACCTTC
TRBJ2-7	-	TRBV30	TRBD2	CAWSVGTSFVSYGQYF	TGTGCCTGGAGTGTCGGGACTAGTTTTGTTAGCTACGGGCAGTACTTC
TRBJ2-7	-	TRBV29-1	-	CSVEGQNSYEQYF	TGCAGCGTTGAAGGACAAAACTCCTACGAGCAGTACTTC
TRBJ2-7	-	TRBV5-8	TRBD1	CASSLQGANSYEQYF	TGTGCCAGCAGCTTACAGGGGGCGAATTCCTACGAGCAGTACTTC
TRBJ2-1	-	TRBV5-1	-	CASSLDPNRGHEQFF	TGCGCCAGCAGCTTGGACCCCAATCGAGGGCATGAGCAGTTCTTC
TRBJ1-6	once	TRBV7-3	-	CASSLRSGEGVNSPLHF	TGTGCCAGCAGCTTAAGGTCAGGGGAGGGAGTTAATTCACCCCTCCACTTT
TRBJ1-3	-	TRBV18	-	CASSPPPGASGNTIYF	TGTGCCAGCTCACCTCCCCCGGGAGCCTCTGGAAACACCATATATTTT
TRBJ1-5	few	TRBV27	-	CANPGHDEGAQHF	TGTGCCAACCCGGGACACGACGAAGGGGCCCAGCATTTT
TRBJ1-6	-	TRBV5-4	-	CASSLIRGQGNSPLHF	TGTGCCAGCAGCTTGATCCGCGGCCAGGGTAATTCACCCCTCCACTTT
TRBJ2-2	-	TRBV2	TRBD1	CASTLTGGRGRTGELFF	TGTGCCAGCACCCTTACAGGGGGGAGAGGGAGAACCGGGGAGCTGTTTTTT
TRBJ2-5	-	TRBV5-1	TRBD1	CASSLGQGLETQYF	TGCGCCAGCAGCTTGGGACAGGGGTTGGAGACCCAGTACTTC
TRBJ1-1	few	TRBV6-1	TRBD1	CASTRDRLNTEAFF	TGTGCCAGCACACGGGACAGGTTGAACACTGAAGCTTTCTTT
TRBJ2-7	-	TRBV18	TRBD1	CASSPSGQGLGEQYF	TGTGCCAGCTCACCATCGGGACAGGGGTTGGGGGAGCAGTACTTC
TRBJ1-1	-	TRBV7-3	-	CASSFGGITEAFF	TGTGCCAGCAGCTTCGGGGGAATCACTGAAGCTTTCTTT
TRBJ2-1	-	TRBV7-9	TRBD2	CASSHSGRAVNEQFF	TGTGCCAGCAGCCACAGCGGGAGGGCCGTCAATGAGCAGTTCTTC
TRBJ1-1	-	TRBV10-1	-	CASSESGGAEAFF	TGCGCCAGCAGTGAGTCGGGCGGGGCTGAAGCTTTCTTT
TRBJ2-3	-	TRBV30	-	CAWSLLATDTQYF	TGTGCCTGGTCTCTACTAGCTACAGATACGCAGTATTTT
TRBJ2-1	-	TRBV7-9	TRBD2	CASSKLSGGAGNEQFF	TGTGCCAGCAGCAAGCTTAGCGGGGGGGCGGGGAATGAGCAGTTCTTC
TRBJ2-3	-	TRBV7-3	-	CASSLLAGSTDTQYF	TGTGCCAGCAGCTTACTAGCTGGTAGCACAGATACGCAGTATTTT
TRBJ2-5	-	TRBV6-5	-	CASRRTTKGETQYF	TGTGCCAGCAGGAGGACAACAAAAGGAGAGACCCAGTACTTC
TRBJ1-1	few	TRBV29-1	-	CSVPQGNTEAFF	TGCAGCGTGCCACAGGGGAACACTGAAGCTTTCTTT
TRBJ2-4	few	TRBV5-1	TRBD2	CASSLVFGGAQDIQYF	TGCGCCAGCAGCTTGGTGTTCGGGGGGGCTCAGGACATTCAGTACTTC
TRBJ1-5	-	TRBV5-1	-	CASSPSTGVDQPQHF	TGCGCCAGCAGCCCAAGCACGGGGGTCGATCAGCCCCAGCATTTT
TRBJ2-5	few	TRBV5-4	-	CASSLSPLQETQYF	TGTGCCAGCAGCTTATCCCCGTTACAAGAGACCCAGTACTTC
TRBJ2-4	few	TRBV5-6	-	CASIRTPSGYF	TGTGCCAGCATACGGACTCCCTCAGGGTACTTC
TRBJ2-7	-	TRBV6-5	TRBD1	CASRTGATGVYEQYF	TGTGCCAGCAGAACCGGGGCAACAGGGGTCTACGAGCAGTACTTC
TRBJ2-7	-	TRBV15	TRBD2	CATSREAGGAYEQYF	TGTGCCACCAGCAGAGAGGCGGGAGGAGCCTACGAGCAGTACTTC
TRBJ2-7	-	TRBV7-7	TRBD1	CASSIGTGTYEQYF	TGTGCCAGCAGCATCGGGACAGGGACCTACGAGCAGTACTTC
TRBJ2-7	-	TRBV23-1	-	CASGTTTGNEQYF	TGCGCCAGCGGTACGACAACAGGGAACGAGCAGTACTTC
TRBJ2-4	-	TRBV27	-	CASSPNRVGAKNIQYF	TGTGCCAGCAGTCCAAACAGGGTGGGAGCCAAAAACATTCAGTACTTC
TRBJ2-5	-	TRBV5-6	TRBD1	CASSLAGRGETQYF	TGTGCCAGCAGCTTGGCGGGCAGGGGGGAGACCCAGTACTTC
TRBJ2-6	-	TRBV25-1	-	CASSDSGQTGANVLTF	TGTGCCAGCAGTGATTCAGGACAGACTGGGGCCAACGTCCTGACTTTC
TRBJ2-7	once	TRBV6-1	-	CASSSIDRTYEQYF	TGTGCCAGCAGCTCAATTGACAGGACCTACGAGCAGTACTTC
TRBJ2-7	-	TRBV5-4	-	CASSLSPTYEQYF	TGTGCCAGCAGCTTGTCCCCAACCTACGAGCAGTACTTC
TRBJ1-2	few	TRBV30	-	CAWSLDRGYGYTF	TGTGCCTGGAGTTTAGACAGAGGCTATGGCTACACCTTC
TRBJ2-1	-	TRBV12-5	TRBD2	CASGGPSIGTSGRVGDYNEQFF	TGTGCTAGTGGTGGTCCCTCAATCGGGACTAGCGGGCGGGTGGGAGACTACAATGAGCAGTTCTTC
TRBJ2-1	once	TRBV30	TRBD2	CAWSSGTSGYNEQFF	TGTGCCTGGAGTTCCGGGACTAGCGGCTACAATGAGCAGTTCTTC
TRBJ2-2	-	TRBV10-1	TRBD1	CASSEIDRGNTGELFF	TGCGCCAGCAGTGAAATCGACAGGGGGAACACCGGGGAGCTGTTTTTT